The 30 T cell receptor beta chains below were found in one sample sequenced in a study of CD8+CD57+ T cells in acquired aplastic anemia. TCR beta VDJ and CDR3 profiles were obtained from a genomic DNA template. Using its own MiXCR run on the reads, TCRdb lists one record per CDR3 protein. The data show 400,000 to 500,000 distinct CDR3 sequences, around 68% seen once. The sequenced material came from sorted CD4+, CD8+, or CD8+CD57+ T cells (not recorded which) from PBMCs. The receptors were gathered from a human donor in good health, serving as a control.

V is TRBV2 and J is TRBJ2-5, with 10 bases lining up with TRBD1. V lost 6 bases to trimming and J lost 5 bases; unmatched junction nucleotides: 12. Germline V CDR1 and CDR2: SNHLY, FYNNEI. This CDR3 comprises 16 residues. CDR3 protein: CASRKDRGRVGETQYF. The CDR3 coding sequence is TGTGCCAGCAGGAAAGACAGGGGGCGCGTCGGTGAGACCCAGTACTTC.

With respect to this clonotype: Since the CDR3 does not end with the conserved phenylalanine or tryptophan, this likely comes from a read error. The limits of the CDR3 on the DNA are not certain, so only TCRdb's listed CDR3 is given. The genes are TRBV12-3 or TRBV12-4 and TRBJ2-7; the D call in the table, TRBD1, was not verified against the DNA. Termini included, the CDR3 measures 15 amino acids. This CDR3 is CASSLFRGETYEQYC.

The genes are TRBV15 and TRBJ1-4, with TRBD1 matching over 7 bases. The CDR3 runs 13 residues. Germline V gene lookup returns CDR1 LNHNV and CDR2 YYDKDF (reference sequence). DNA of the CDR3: TGTGCTAGTACCGGACAGGTACTTGAAAAACTGTTTTTT. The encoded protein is CASTGQVLEKLFF. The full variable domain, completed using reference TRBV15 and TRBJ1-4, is DAMVIQNPRYQVTQFGKPVTLSCSQTLNHNVMYWYQQKSSQAPKLLFHYYDKDFNNEADTPDNFQSRRPNTSFCFLDIRSPGLGDTAMYLCASTGQVLEKLFFGSGTQLSVL.

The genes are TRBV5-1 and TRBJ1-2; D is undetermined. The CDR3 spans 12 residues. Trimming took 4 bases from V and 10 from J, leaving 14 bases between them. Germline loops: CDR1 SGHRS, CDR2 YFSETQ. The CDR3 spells CASSPRRRYYTF. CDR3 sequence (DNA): TGCGCCAGCAGCCCACGCCGGCGATACTACACCTTC. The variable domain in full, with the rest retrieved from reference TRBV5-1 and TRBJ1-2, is KAGVTQTPRYLIKTRGQQVTLSCSPISGHRSVSWYQQTPGQGLQFLFEYFSETQRNKGNFPGRFSGRQFSNSRSEMNVSTLELGDSALYLCASSPRRRYYTFGSGTRLTVV.

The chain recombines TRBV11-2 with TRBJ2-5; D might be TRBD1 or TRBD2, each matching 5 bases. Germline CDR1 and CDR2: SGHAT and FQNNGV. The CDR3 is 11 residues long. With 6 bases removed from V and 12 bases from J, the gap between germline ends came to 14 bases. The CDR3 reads CASRTAVNKYF. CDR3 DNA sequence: TGTGCCAGCAGGACAGCGGTGAACAAGTACTTC.

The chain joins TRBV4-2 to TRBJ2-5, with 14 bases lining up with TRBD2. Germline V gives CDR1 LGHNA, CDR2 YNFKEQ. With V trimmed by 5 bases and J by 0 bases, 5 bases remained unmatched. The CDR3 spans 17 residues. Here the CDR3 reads CASSVGTSGGHQETQYF. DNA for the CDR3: TGTGCCAGCAGCGTCGGGACTAGCGGGGGTCACCAAGAGACCCAGTACTTC.

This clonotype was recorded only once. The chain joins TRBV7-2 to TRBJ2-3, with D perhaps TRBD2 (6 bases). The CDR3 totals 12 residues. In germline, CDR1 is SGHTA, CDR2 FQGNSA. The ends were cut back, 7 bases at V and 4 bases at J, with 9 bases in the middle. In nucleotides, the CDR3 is TGTGCCAGCACCCCGGGGGCAGATACGCAGTATTTT. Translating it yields CASTPGADTQYF.

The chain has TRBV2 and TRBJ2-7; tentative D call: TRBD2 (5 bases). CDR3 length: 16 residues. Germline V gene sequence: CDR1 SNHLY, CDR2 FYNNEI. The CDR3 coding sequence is TGTGCCAGCAGGACGCTTCTAGCCTACGGGCAGTACTTCGAGTCGGTC. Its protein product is CASRTLLAYGQYFESV.

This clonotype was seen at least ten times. The CDR3, as DNA: TGTGCCAGCAGTCCCGGACAGGGATTGAACACTGAAGCTTTCTTT. Translating it yields CASSPGQGLNTEAFF. The J gene is TRBJ1-1, the V gene TRBV6-4; 8 bases are shared with TRBD1. Germline V gene data show CDR1 as MRHNA and CDR2 as SNTAGT. The J segment lost 0 bases and the V segment lost 5 bases, leaving 5 bases of the junction unmatched. CDR3 length: 15 residues.

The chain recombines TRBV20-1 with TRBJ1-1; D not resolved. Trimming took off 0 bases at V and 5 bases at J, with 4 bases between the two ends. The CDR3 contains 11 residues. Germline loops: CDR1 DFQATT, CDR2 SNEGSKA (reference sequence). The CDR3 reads CSARDVTEAFF. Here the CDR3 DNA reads TGCAGTGCTAGAGATGTGACTGAAGCTTTCTTT.

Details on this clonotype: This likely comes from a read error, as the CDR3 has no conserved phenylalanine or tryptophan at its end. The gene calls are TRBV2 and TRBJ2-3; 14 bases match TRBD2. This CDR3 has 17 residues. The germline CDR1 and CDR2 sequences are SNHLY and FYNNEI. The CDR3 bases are TGTGTCAGCACTGGGACTAGCGGGGGAATTGCGGCAGATACGCAGTATCTT. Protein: CVSTGTSGGIAADTQYL.

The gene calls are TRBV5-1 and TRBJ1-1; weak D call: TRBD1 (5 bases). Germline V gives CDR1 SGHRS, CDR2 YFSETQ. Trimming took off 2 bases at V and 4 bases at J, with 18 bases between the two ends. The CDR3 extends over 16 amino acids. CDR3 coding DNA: TGCGCCAGCAGCTTAGCACAGGCTGGGCGGTCCACTGAAGCTTTCTTT. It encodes CASSLAQAGRSTEAFF.

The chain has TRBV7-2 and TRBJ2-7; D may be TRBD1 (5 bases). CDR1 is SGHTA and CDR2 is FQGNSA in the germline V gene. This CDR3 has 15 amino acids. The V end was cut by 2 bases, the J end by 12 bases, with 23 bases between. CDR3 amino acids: CASSLLGRASGNTYF. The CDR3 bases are TGTGCCAGCAGCTTACTGGGCAGGGCGTCCGGAAACACGTACTTC.

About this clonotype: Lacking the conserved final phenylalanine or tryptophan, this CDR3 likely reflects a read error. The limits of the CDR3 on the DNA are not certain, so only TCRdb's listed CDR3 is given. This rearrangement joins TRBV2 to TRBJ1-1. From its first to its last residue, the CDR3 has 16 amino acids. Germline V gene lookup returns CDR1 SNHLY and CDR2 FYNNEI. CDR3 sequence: CASSDSMSYLNTIYFG.

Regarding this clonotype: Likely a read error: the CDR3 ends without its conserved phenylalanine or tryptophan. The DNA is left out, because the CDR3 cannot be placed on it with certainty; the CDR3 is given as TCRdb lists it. The CDR3: CASHGGRGMFS. The chain joins TRBV7-8 to TRBJ1-4; no DNA check was done on the table's D call, TRBD1. Germline CDR1 is SGHVS and CDR2 is FQNEAQ. The CDR3 has 11 residues if both end residues are counted.

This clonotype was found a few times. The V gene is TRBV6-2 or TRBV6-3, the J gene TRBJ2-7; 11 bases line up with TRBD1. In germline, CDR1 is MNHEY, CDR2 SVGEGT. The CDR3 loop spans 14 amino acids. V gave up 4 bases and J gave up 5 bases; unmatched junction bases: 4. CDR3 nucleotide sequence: TGTGCCAGCAGTTTGGGACAGGGGGTCGACGAGCAGTACTTC. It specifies CASSLGQGVDEQYF.

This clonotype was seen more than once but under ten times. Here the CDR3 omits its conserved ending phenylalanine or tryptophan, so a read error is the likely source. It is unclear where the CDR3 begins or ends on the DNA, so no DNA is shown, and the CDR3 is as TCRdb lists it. The CDR3 loop is CASSPWAGGIISS. This chain connects TRBV11-2 to TRBJ1-4; the DNA was not compared with TRBD1, the D call given in the table. The CDR3 has 13 amino acids, counting both end residues. Germline V CDR1 and CDR2: SGHAT, FQNNGV.

The CDR3 here is CSARGQPLPYF. The CDR3 DNA is TGCAGTGCTAGAGGTCAACCCCTGCCGTACTTC. The rearrangement joins TRBV20-1 to TRBJ2-7; D not resolved. Germline CDR1 reads DFQATT; CDR2 reads SNEGSKA (reference sequence). Trimming removed 1 base at V and 12 bases at J, with 13 bases between. The CDR3 is made up of 11 amino acids.

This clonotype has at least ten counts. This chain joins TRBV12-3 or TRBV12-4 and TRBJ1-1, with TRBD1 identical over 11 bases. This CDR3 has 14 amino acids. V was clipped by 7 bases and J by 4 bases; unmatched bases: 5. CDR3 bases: TGTGCCAGCACCTGGACAGGGGGCGGCACTGAAGCTTTCTTT. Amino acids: CASTWTGGGTEAFF.

CDR3 sequence (DNA): TGTGCCAGCAGTTACACCCATGGTGGGGTTCGTCACGAGCAGTACTTC. Its translation is CASSYTHGGVRHEQYF. The chain joins TRBV7-2 to TRBJ2-7; D is uncertain. Germline lookup yields CDR1 SGHTA and CDR2 FQGNSA. The CDR3 extends over 16 amino acids. V was cut by 6 bases and J by 5 bases, with 23 bases left in between.

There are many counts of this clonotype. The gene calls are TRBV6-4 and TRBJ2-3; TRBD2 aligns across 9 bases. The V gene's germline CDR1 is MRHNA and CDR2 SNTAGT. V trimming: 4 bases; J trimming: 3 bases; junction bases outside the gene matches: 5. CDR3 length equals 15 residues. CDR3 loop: CASSVERGATDTQYF. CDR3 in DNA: TGTGCCAGCAGTGTCGAGCGGGGGGCTACAGATACGCAGTATTTT.

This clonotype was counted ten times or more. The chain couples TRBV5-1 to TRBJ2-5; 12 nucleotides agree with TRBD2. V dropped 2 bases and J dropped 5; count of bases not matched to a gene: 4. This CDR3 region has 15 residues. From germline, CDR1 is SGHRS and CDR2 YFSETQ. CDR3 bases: TGCGCCAGCAGCTTCTCTAGCGGGGGGGAGGAGACCCAGTACTTC. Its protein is CASSFSSGGEETQYF.

The CDR3 loop is CSARSRPWERGGYEQFF. The DNA of the CDR3 is TGCAGTGCTAGATCCCGCCCGTGGGAGCGGGGTGGCTATGAGCAGTTCTTC. The rearrangement links TRBV20-1 to TRBJ2-1; 7 nucleotides agree with TRBD2. Per germline, CDR1 DFQATT and CDR2 SNEGSKA (reference sequence). The CDR3 runs 17 residues. Unmatched junction bases numbered 18, after V lost 2 bases and J lost 8 bases.

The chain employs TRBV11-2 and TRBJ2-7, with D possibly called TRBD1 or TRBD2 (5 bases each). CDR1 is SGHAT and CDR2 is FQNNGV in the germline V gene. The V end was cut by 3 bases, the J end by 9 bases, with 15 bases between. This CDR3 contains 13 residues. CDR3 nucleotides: TGTGCCAGCAGCTTCGACAGCATCGCGGGGCAGTACTTC. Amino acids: CASSFDSIAGQYF.

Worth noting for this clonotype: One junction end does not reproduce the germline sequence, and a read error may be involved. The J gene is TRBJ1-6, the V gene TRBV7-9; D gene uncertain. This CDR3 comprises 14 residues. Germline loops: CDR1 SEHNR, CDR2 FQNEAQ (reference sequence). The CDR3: CASSFVKARIVLQF. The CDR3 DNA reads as TGTGCCAGCAGCTTTGTTAAGGCGAGGATAGTGCTCCAGTTT.

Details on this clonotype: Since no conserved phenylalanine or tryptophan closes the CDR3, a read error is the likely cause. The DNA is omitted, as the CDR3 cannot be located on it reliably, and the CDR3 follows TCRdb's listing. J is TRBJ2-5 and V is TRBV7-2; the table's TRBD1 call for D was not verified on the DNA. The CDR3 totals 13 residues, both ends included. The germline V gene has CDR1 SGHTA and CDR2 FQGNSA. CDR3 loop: CASSLVGATDNEQ.

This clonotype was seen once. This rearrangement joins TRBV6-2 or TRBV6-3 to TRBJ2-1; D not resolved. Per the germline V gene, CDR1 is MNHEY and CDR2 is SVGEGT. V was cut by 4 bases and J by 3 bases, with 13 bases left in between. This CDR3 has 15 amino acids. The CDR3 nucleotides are TGTGCCAGCAGTTGGTCGCGGACCGACTACAATGAGCAGTTCTTC. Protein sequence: CASSWSRTDYNEQFF.

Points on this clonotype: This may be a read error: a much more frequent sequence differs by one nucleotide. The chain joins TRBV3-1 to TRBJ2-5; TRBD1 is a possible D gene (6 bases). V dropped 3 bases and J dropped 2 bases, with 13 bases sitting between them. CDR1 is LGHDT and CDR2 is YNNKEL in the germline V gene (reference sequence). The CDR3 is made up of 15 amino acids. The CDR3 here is CASSQGAVLQETQYF. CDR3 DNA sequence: TGTGCCAGCAGCCAGGGGGCAGTCCTACAAGAGACCCAGTACTTC.

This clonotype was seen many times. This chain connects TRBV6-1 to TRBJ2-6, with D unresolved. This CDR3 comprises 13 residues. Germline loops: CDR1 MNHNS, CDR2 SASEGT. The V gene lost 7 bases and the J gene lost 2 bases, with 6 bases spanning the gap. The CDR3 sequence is CASKTPGANVLTF. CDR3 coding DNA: TGTGCCAGCAAAACCCCTGGGGCCAACGTCCTGACTTTC.

CDR3 in amino acids: CASSSPPAGGEYF. Here the CDR3 DNA reads TGTGCCAGCAGCTCCCCCCCCGCGGGCGGGGAGTACTTC. V is TRBV7-2 and J is TRBJ2-7, with D perhaps matching TRBD2 (6 bases). The CDR3 is 13 amino acids. With 4 bases removed from V and 11 bases from J, the gap between germline ends came to 18 bases. CDR1 and CDR2 (germline): SGHTA, FQGNSA.